The 13 T cell receptor beta chains below were found in one sample sequenced in a study of OX40 agonist ivuxolimab in advanced cancers. The table came from immunoSEQ multiplex PCR; TCRdb's copy has only in-frame clones and leaves some out. The sample lists 60,000 to 100,000 clones, around 87% seen once, with just under 0.25% in the top ten. The sample consisted of CD4+ or CD8+ T cells sorted from blood, taken in a trial of the OX40 agonist ivuxolimab. The receptors stem from an adult with an advanced solid tumor such as melanoma, head and neck, liver or kidney cancer.

The gene calls are TRBV15 and TRBJ1-5, with D tentatively TRBD1 (5 bases). Germline V gene data show CDR1 as LNHNV and CDR2 as YYDKDF (reference sequence). V dropped 0 bases and J dropped 3 bases, with 15 bases sitting between them. The CDR3 is 17 amino acids. In nucleotides, the CDR3 is TGTGCCACCAGCAGAGATTTTTTAGGGGCCGACAATCAGCCCCAGCATTTT. Its protein product is CATSRDFLGADNQPQHF.

The chain has TRBV28 and TRBJ1-2, with D maybe TRBD1 (5 bases). This CDR3 has 15 amino acids. CDR1 is MDHEN, CDR2 SYDVKM, per germline. Trimming pared 3 bases from V and 0 bases from J, leaving 11 bases between. The CDR3 DNA follows: TGTGCCAGCAGTTTGGGGGAGACCTCTAACTATGGCTACACCTTC. It yields the protein CASSLGETSNYGYTF.

The gene calls are TRBV6-1 and TRBJ1-5; D is ambiguous. The CDR3 totals 14 residues. CDR1 and CDR2 from the germline V gene are MNHNS and SASEGT. V was clipped by 3 bases and J by 8 bases, with 14 bases between them. CDR3 protein: CASSETIIREPQHF. Here the CDR3 DNA reads TGTGCCAGCAGTGAGACAATAATTCGGGAGCCCCAGCATTTT.

The V and J genes are TRBV10-2 and TRBJ2-6, with TRBD1 matching 11 bases. The CDR3 is 18 residues long. CDR1 and CDR2 (germline): WSHSY, SAAADI. The V gene end was trimmed by 6 bases and the J gene end by 2 bases; junction bases not matched to a gene: 9. The CDR3, as DNA: TGCGCCAGCAGGGGGGACCGGACAGGGGGCACTGGGGCCAACGTCCTGACTTTC. This encodes CASRGDRTGGTGANVLTF.

The J gene is TRBJ1-5, the V gene TRBV19, with D possibly matching TRBD1 (5 bases). The CDR3 length is 15 residues. V shed 4 bases and J shed 7 bases, with 17 bases lying between them. Germline values: CDR1 LNHDA, CDR2 SQIVND (reference sequence). The CDR3 reads CASSSGGGQRQPQHF. Here the CDR3 DNA reads TGTGCCAGTAGTAGCGGGGGAGGGCAGCGACAGCCCCAGCATTTT.

V is TRBV19 and J is TRBJ2-2; possible D gene TRBD1, 5 bases. V shed 5 bases and J shed 6 bases, with 19 bases lying between them. CDR1 and CDR2 from the germline V gene are LNHDA and SQIVND (reference sequence). The CDR3 covers 16 residues. CDR3 sequence (DNA): TGTGCCAGTAGTCCGACAGACCGTTATTTCCCCGGGGAGCTGTTTTTT. Translated, it gives CASSPTDRYFPGELFF.

The gene calls are TRBV9 and TRBJ2-2; 10 bases align to TRBD2. V dropped 2 bases and J dropped 1; count of bases not matched to a gene: 2. The germline V gene has CDR1 SGDLS and CDR2 YYNGEE. CDR3 length: 16 residues. DNA for the CDR3: TGTGCCAGCAGCGTTACTAGCGGGGAGAACACCGGGGAGCTGTTTTTT. This sequence encodes CASSVTSGENTGELFF.

The genes are TRBV10-2 and TRBJ1-2, with 9 bases aligning to TRBD1. The CDR3 length is 15 residues. Germline values: CDR1 WSHSY, CDR2 SAAADI. V was pared by 0 bases and J by 7 bases, with 6 bases of the junction left unmatched. The CDR3 sequence is CASSESGQGVRGYTF. In nucleotides, the CDR3 is TGCGCCAGCAGTGAGTCGGGACAGGGAGTCCGTGGCTACACCTTC.

V usage is TRBV6-5 and J usage is TRBJ1-5; tentatively, D is TRBD1 (5 bases). The ends were cut back, 0 bases at V and 1 base at J, with 7 bases in the middle. Germline V gene sequence: CDR1 MNHEY, CDR2 SVGAGI. The CDR3 has 15 amino acids. CDR3 coding DNA: TGTGCCAGCAGTTACTCAGCAGGGAGCAATCAGCCCCAGCATTTT. Protein product: CASSYSAGSNQPQHF.

For this clone: One end of the junction does not line up with germline, which may come from a read error. The V and J genes are TRBV7-9 and TRBJ2-5, with D maybe TRBD1 (6 bases). The CDR3 is 11 residues long. Germline V lookup: CDR1 SEHNR, CDR2 FQNEAQ (reference sequence). The CDR3 protein is CASSLSTGLDF. Written as DNA, the CDR3 is TGTGCCAGCAGCCTATCGACAGGTTTGGACTTC.

This chain uses TRBV16 with TRBJ1-2; D unclear. Per the germline V gene, CDR1 is KGHSY and CDR2 is FQNENV. The CDR3 runs 15 residues. With 0 bases removed from V and 7 bases from J, the gap between germline ends came to 15 bases. The CDR3: CASSQSNNYYGGYTF. CDR3 bases: TGTGCCAGCAGCCAATCGAATAATTACTATGGTGGCTACACCTTC.

The CDR3 is CASTGGGGYVETQYF. The CDR3 coding sequence is TGCGCCAGCACTGGAGGCGGAGGTTACGTGGAGACCCAGTACTTC. The rearrangement links TRBV5-1 to TRBJ2-5; D might be TRBD2 (5 bases). CDR1 is SGHRS, CDR2 YFSETQ, per germline. This CDR3 is 15 amino acids long. Trimming took 6 bases from V and 5 from J, leaving 20 bases between them.

This rearrangement joins TRBV10-3 to TRBJ2-3, with unresolved D. CDR3 size: 14 residues. The ends were cut back, 3 bases at V and 4 bases at J, with 11 bases in the middle. In germline, CDR1 is ENHRY, CDR2 SYGVKD. CDR3 coding DNA: TGTGCCATCAGTGAAAGATCTGTGTCAGATACGCAGTATTTT. Its protein is CAISERSVSDTQYF.